The 18 T cell receptor beta chains presented below share a single source sample, sequenced in a study of beta chain features in type 1 diabetes. No antigen is known for these receptors. Whole-study results and caveats: Moderately but significantly shorter TCRB CDR3s were found in Type 1 diabetes patients in all four CD4+ subsets.

What was sequenced were expressed TCRB transcripts, since all of the isolated RNA had been reverse transcribed. Libraries were prepared by immunoSEQ multiplex PCR; TCRdb keeps only in-frame clonotypes and omits some of them. The table has about 160,000 clones, 7% to 9% seen once. The specimen was central memory CD4+ T cells from blood. These receptors were taken from a man younger than 35 with type 1 diabetes.

The chain recombines TRBV7-2 with TRBJ2-3; 9 nucleotides line up with TRBD2. V was clipped by 4 bases and J by 1 base; unmatched bases: 6. Germline V gene data show CDR1 as SGHTA and CDR2 as FQGNSA. The CDR3 has 16 residues. CDR3 DNA: TGTGCCAGCAGCTATCATAGCGGGAGACGCACAGATACGCAGTATTTT. It specifies CASSYHSGRRTDTQYF.

This chain connects TRBV28 to TRBJ1-2; D not resolved. This CDR3 has 12 amino acids. The ends were cut back, 2 bases at V and 8 bases at J, with 9 bases in the middle. Germline values: CDR1 MDHEN, CDR2 SYDVKM. This chain's CDR3 is CASSLSGRGYTF. The CDR3 coding sequence is TGTGCCAGCAGTTTAAGCGGACGGGGCTACACCTTC.

In this sample, this clone turned up a few times. This chain connects TRBV5-1 to TRBJ2-1, with a possible D match to TRBD1 (5 bases). This CDR3 contains 15 residues. The germline V and J ends were trimmed by 0 bases and 8 bases, with 15 bases remaining between them. Germline CDR1 SGHRS, CDR2 YFSETQ. The CDR3 sequence: CASSLGAPLQDEQFF. CDR3 coding DNA: TGCGCCAGCAGCTTGGGGGCCCCGCTACAGGATGAGCAGTTCTTC.

This clone was observed many times. The chain couples TRBV27 to TRBJ2-2; D may be TRBD2 (6 bases). This CDR3 spans 16 amino acids. V lost 10 bases and J 2 bases, leaving 20 bases between the germline ends. Looked up from germline, CDR1 is MNHEY and CDR2 is SMNVEV (reference sequence). The CDR3: CATPLGQEGNTGELFF. The CDR3 DNA reads as TGTGCCACACCTTTGGGGCAGGAGGGTAACACCGGGGAGCTGTTTTTT.

The table lists this clone with a few counts. This rearrangement joins TRBV2 to TRBJ1-6; 9 bases are a match to TRBD1. Trimming took 2 bases from V and 0 from J; bases not matched to a gene: 11. This CDR3 is built from 20 residues. CDR1 and CDR2 (germline): SNHLY, FYNNEI. CDR3 in DNA: TGTGCCAGCAGTGAAAAAGGGGACAGGGTATCCCTCTCCTATAATTCACCCCTCCACTTT. Its protein is CASSEKGDRVSLSYNSPLHF.

J is TRBJ1-1 and V is TRBV18, with D hard to call. Trimming pared 6 bases from V and 6 bases from J, leaving 20 bases between. There are 15 residues in the CDR3. CDR1 KGHSH and CDR2 LQKENI come from the germline V gene. Here the CDR3 reads CASSYSDAGGAEAFF. Written as DNA, the CDR3 is TGTGCCAGCTCGTACTCGGACGCAGGCGGGGCTGAAGCTTTCTTT. Full variable domain (remainder filled in from reference TRBV18 and TRBJ1-1): NAGVMQNPRHLVRRRGQEARLRCSPMKGHSHVYWYRQLPEEGLKFMVYLQKENIIDESGMPKERFSAEFPKEGPSILRIQQVVRGDSAAYFCASSYSDAGGAEAFFGQGTRLTVV.

This clone has a handful of counts. DNA for the CDR3: TGTGCCATTCGGCCGGGGATGAATCAGCCCCAGCATTTT. Residues: CAIRPGMNQPQHF. The chain employs TRBV10-3 and TRBJ1-5; no definite D call. The germline V gene has CDR1 ENHRY and CDR2 SYGVKD. This CDR3 is built from 13 residues. Trimming stripped 9 bases from V and 4 bases from J, with 13 bases between.

This clone was counted a few times. The genes are TRBV30 and TRBJ1-2; D is undetermined. The CDR3 is 13 amino acids. In germline, CDR1 is GTSNPN, CDR2 SVGIG (reference sequence). Trimming pared 4 bases from V and 5 bases from J, leaving 14 bases between. The CDR3, as DNA: TGTGCCTGGATAACTGCCCCCGCTTATGGCTACACCTTC. The encoded protein is CAWITAPAYGYTF.

This clone was picked up a small number of times. The chain carries TRBV27 and TRBJ1-1; D possibly corresponds to TRBD1 (5 bases). Germline CDR1 MNHEY, CDR2 SMNVEV (reference sequence). The CDR3 contains 16 residues. The ends were cut back, 5 bases at V and 0 bases at J, with 16 bases in the middle. CDR3 protein: CASSHRGGGVNTEAFF. The CDR3 DNA reads TGTGCCAGCAGTCACCGTGGTGGAGGGGTGAACACTGAAGCTTTCTTT.

The V gene is TRBV28, the J gene TRBJ2-2; D may be TRBD2 (7 bases). Between the trimmed V and J ends, which lost 7 bases and 0 bases, there was a span of 18 bases. The CDR3 runs 17 residues. Germline V gives CDR1 MDHEN, CDR2 SYDVKM. The CDR3 sequence is CASKSTWGGPNTGELFF. DNA of the CDR3: TGTGCCAGCAAGTCGACTTGGGGGGGGCCGAACACCGGGGAGCTGTTTTTT.

With respect to this clone: Other DNA sequences of this sample code for an identical CDR3. The chain combines TRBV5-1 with TRBJ2-7, with 10 bases matching TRBD2. The ends lost 0 bases at V and 3 bases at J; junction bases unmatched: 3. CDR1 SGHRS and CDR2 YFSETQ come from the germline V gene. The CDR3 loop spans 15 amino acids. This CDR3 reads CASSLVSGGNYEQYF. The CDR3 DNA reads as TGCGCCAGCAGCTTGGTTAGCGGGGGGAACTACGAGCAGTACTTC.

Only a few counts were recorded for this clone. This chain uses TRBV2 with TRBJ2-1; D possibly corresponds to TRBD1 (6 bases). There are 10 residues in the CDR3. The germline V gene has CDR1 SNHLY and CDR2 FYNNEI. V shed 6 bases and J shed 13 bases, with 10 bases lying between them. CDR3 sequence: CASSDRKQFF. The CDR3 DNA is TGTGCCAGCAGCGACAGGAAACAGTTCTTC.

This clone was counted between two and nine times. The CDR3 nucleotides are TGTGCCAGCAGCCCGCTGGGGGGGGTCCGGTTCTTC. It is translated as CASSPLGGVRFF. The chain combines TRBV5-4 with TRBJ2-1; 7 bases are a match to TRBD2. Germline V lookup: CDR1 SGHNT, CDR2 YYREEE (reference sequence). This CDR3 is built from 12 residues. The V and J ends lost 4 bases and 15 bases, in that order; junction bases with no gene match: 10. Variable domain in full (rest from reference TRBV5-4 and TRBJ2-1): ETGVTQSPTHLIKTRGQQVTLRCSSQSGHNTVSWYQQALGQGPQFIFQYYREEENGRGNFPPRFSGLQFPNYSSELNVNALELDDSALYLCASSPLGGVRFFGPGTRLTVL.

The chain employs TRBV19 and TRBJ2-2; TRBD1 matches 10 bases. CDR1 and CDR2 (germline): LNHDA, SQIVND (reference sequence). The V gene end was trimmed by 7 bases and the J gene end by 0 bases; junction bases not matched to a gene: 5. The CDR3 consists of 16 residues. The CDR3 region is CASTRQGAANTGELFF. Written as DNA, the CDR3 is TGTGCCAGTACCAGACAGGGGGCAGCGAACACCGGGGAGCTGTTTTTT.

J is TRBJ2-7 and V is TRBV1; TRBD1 is the table's D call and was not checked against the DNA. TRBV1 is designated a pseudogene. The CDR3 contains 15 residues. The CDR3 protein is CTSSPVTGVSYEQYF. The DNA of the CDR3 is TGCACCAGCAGCCCAGTGACAGGAGTATCCTACGAGCAGTACTTC.

This rearrangement joins TRBV5-1 to TRBJ2-2; possible D gene TRBD1, 6 bases. CDR1 and CDR2 from the germline V gene are SGHRS and YFSETQ. This CDR3 region has 15 residues. V was pared by 6 bases and J by 2 bases, with 14 bases between. The CDR3 protein is CASIADRLNTGELFF. CDR3 sequence (DNA): TGCGCCAGCATCGCAGACAGGTTAAACACCGGGGAGCTGTTTTTT.

This clone occurred a few times. The chain recombines TRBV10-3 with TRBJ2-1; 14 bases agree with TRBD2. CDR3 length: 15 residues. CDR1 and CDR2 (germline): ENHRY, SYGVKD. After removal of 10 bases from V and 3 bases from J, the junction contained 5 bases not matched to a gene. The CDR3 here is CATQTSGGGYNEQFF. In nucleotides, the CDR3 is TGTGCCACCCAGACTAGCGGGGGGGGCTACAATGAGCAGTTCTTC.

The chain combines TRBV18 with TRBJ2-5; TRBD1 matches 7 bases. V lost 1 base, J lost 0 bases, and 2 bases stayed unmatched. CDR1 and CDR2 (germline): KGHSH, LQKENI. CDR3 length: 15 amino acids. The CDR3 sequence: CASSPRQGNQETQYF. Here the CDR3 DNA reads TGTGCCAGCTCACCACGACAGGGAAACCAAGAGACCCAGTACTTC.